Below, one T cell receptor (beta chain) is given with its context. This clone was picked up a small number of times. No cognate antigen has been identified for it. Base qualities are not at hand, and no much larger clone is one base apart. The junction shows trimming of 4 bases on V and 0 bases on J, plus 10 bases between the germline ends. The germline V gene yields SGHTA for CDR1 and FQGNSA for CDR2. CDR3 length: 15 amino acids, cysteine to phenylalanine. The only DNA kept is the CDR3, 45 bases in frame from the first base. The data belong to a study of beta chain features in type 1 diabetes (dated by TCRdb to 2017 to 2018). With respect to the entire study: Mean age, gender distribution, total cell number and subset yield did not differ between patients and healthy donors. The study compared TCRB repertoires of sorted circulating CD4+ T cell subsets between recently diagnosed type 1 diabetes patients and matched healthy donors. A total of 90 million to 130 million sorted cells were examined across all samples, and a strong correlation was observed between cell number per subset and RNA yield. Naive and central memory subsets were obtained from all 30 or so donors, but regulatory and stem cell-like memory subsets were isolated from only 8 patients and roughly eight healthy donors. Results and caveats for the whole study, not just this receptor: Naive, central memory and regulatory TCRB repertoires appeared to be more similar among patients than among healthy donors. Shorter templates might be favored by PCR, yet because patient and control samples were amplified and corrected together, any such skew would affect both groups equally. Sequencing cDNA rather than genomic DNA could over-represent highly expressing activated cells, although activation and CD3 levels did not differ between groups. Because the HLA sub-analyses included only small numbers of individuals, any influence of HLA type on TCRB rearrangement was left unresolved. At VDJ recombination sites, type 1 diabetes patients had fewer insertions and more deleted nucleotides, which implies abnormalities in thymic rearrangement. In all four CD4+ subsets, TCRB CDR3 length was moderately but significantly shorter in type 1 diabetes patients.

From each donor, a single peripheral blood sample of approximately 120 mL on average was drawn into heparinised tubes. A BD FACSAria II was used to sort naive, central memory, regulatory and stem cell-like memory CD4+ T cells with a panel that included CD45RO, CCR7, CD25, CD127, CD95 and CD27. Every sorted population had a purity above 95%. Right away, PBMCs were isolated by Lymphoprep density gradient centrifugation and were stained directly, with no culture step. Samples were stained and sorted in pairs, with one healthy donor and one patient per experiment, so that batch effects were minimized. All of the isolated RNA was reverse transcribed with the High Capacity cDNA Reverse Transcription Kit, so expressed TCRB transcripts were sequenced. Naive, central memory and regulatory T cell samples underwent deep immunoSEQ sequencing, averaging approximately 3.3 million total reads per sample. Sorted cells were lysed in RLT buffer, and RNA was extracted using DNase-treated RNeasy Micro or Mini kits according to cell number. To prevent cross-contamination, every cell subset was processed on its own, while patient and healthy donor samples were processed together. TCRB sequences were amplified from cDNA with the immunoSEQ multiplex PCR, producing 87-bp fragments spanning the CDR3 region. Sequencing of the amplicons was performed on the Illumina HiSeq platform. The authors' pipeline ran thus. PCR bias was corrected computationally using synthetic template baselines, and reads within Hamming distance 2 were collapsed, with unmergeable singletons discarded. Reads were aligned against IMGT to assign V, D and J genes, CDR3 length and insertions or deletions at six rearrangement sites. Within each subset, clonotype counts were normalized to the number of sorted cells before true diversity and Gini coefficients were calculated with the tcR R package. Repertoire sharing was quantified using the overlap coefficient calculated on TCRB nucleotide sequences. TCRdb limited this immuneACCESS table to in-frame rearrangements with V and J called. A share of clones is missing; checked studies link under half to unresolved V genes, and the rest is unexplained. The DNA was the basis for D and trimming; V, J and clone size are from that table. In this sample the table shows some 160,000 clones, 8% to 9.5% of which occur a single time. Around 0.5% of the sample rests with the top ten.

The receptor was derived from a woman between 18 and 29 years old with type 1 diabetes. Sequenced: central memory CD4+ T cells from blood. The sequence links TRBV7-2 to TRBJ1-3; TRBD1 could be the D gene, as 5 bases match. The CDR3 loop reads CASSWGLSSGNTIYF. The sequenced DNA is TGTGCCAGCAGCTGGGGACTGAGCTCTGGAAACACCATATATTTT.